This T cell receptor beta chain was sequenced for a study of vaccination and CD4 T cells after COVID-19. Worth noting for this clonotype: The antigen is unknown.

Specified treatment: approximately 9-day PBMC culture with coronavirus spike peptide pools or control peptides (ViraFEST assay). After expanding antigen-specific T cells with peptide pools, ViraFEST sequenced their TCRs. V lost 2 bases, J lost 6 bases, and 7 bases stayed unmatched. Germline V gene sequence: CDR1 DFQATT, CDR2 SNEGSKA (reference sequence). This CDR3 has 14 residues. Researchers used the Oncomine TCR Beta short-read assay to sequence DNA from cultured CD4+ T cells. TCRdb reprocessed the PCR reads with MiXCR, giving one entry per CDR3 protein. The profile shows some 12,000 distinct CDR3 sequences, 58% of them singletons.

Sequences were obtained from CD4+ T cells from blood, cultured in vitro. V usage is TRBV20-1 and J usage is TRBJ2-3, with 8 bases lining up with TRBD1. The TCR sequence derives from a human donor who had recovered from COVID-19. This CDR3 is CSARRTGNSDTQYF. DNA of the CDR3: TGCAGTGCTAGAAGGACAGGGAACTCGGATACGCAGTATTTT.